The 21 T cell receptor beta chains below were found in one sample sequenced in a study of T cells expressing NK-cell markers. Reanalyzing the 5' RACE reads, TCRdb keeps one entry per CDR3 protein, without DNA. The table for this sample gives about 460,000 distinct CDR3 sequences. The source material was blood T cells: a sorted CD56 or NKG2C T cell subset, CD4+ or CD8+ T cells, or bulk PBMC T cells (not recorded which). The receptors here all came from a woman in her 50s in good health.

V is TRBV5-1 and J is TRBJ2-3; TCRdb proposes TRBD1, but this gene call is untestable without DNA. Looked up from germline, CDR1 is SGHRS and CDR2 is YFSETQ. This CDR3 has 16 amino acids. The CDR3 protein is CASSPTTGVVSDTQYF.

V and J are TRBV29-1 and TRBJ1-4. CDR3 length: 12 residues. Germline assignment: CDR1 SQVTM and CDR2 ANQGSEA. CDR3 amino acids: CSVAGYSEKLFF.

This chain links TRBV12-3 or TRBV12-4 with TRBJ2-3; TCRdb selects TRBD2, and the lack of DNA leaves this call unchecked. The length of the CDR3 is 15 residues. The CDR3 here is CATALGLAGPDTQYF.

Here the CDR3 reads CASSLRGELFF. The rearrangement uses TRBV5-1 and TRBJ2-2. Per germline, CDR1 SGHRS and CDR2 YFSETQ. The CDR3 consists of 11 residues. Full variable domain (missing parts from reference TRBV5-1 and TRBJ2-2): KAGVTQTPRYLIKTRGQQVTLSCSPISGHRSVSWYQQTPGQGLQFLFEYFSETQRNKGNFPGRFSGRQFSNSRSEMNVSTLELGDSALYLCASSLRGELFFGEGSRLTVL.

The chain recombines TRBV20-1 with TRBJ2-4. The germline gives CDR1 DFQATT, CDR2 SNEGSKA (reference sequence). This CDR3 spans 14 amino acids. The CDR3 region is CSARPGLAANIQYF.

This chain connects TRBV5-1 to TRBJ2-2; the TCRdb D gene call, TRBD1, has no DNA to confirm it. The length of the CDR3 is 15 residues. The germline CDR1 and CDR2 sequences are SGHRS and YFSETQ. The chain's CDR3 is CASTEEAGARGELFF. Using reference TRBV5-1 and TRBJ2-2 for the parts outside the CDR3, the full variable domain is KAGVTQTPRYLIKTRGQQVTLSCSPISGHRSVSWYQQTPGQGLQFLFEYFSETQRNKGNFPGRFSGRQFSNSRSEMNVSTLELGDSALYLCASTEEAGARGELFFGEGSRLTVL.

The rearrangement links TRBV7-8 to TRBJ2-2; TCRdb lists TRBD2, though no DNA is available to test this call. Per germline, CDR1 SGHVS and CDR2 FQNEAQ. This CDR3 has 17 residues. This CDR3 is CASSYQPGLAGKGELFF.

The chain joins TRBV7-2 to TRBJ1-4; TCRdb designates TRBD1, a call that cannot be tested without DNA. This CDR3 has 15 amino acids. Per germline, CDR1 SGHTA and CDR2 FQGNSA. The CDR3 region is CASSLAGGGGEKLFF.

CDR3 protein: CASSSGGIEQFF. V and J are TRBV7-9 and TRBJ2-1; absent DNA, TCRdb's TRBD1 call cannot be checked. CDR1 and CDR2 (germline): SEHNR, FQNEAQ (reference sequence). The CDR3 length is 12 residues.

The chain employs TRBV5-6 and TRBJ2-1; the TCRdb call, TRBD2, lacks DNA for checking. Germline V gene lookup returns CDR1 SGHDT and CDR2 YYEEEE. The CDR3 has 12 residues. CDR3 loop: CASSPWEDEQFF.

This chain joins TRBV6-5 and TRBJ2-1; TCRdb's D call of TRBD2 is untestable without DNA. CDR3 length: 16 amino acids. The V gene's germline CDR1 is MNHEY and CDR2 SVGAGI. The CDR3 loop reads CASSLTSPSSYNEQFF.

The V gene is TRBV6-1, the J gene TRBJ2-5; without DNA, the TCRdb call of TRBD2 cannot be checked. CDR1 and CDR2 (germline): MNHNS, SASEGT. The CDR3 totals 12 residues. The CDR3 is CASKSGGETQYF.

V gene TRBV4-1 combines with J gene TRBJ2-5; TCRdb reports TRBD1, a call that lacks DNA to check it against. The CDR3 sequence is 16 residues long. The germline V gene encodes CDR1 MGHRA and CDR2 YSYEKL. The CDR3 is CASSPIRQGSEETQYF.

The V and J genes are TRBV6-5 and TRBJ2-5; TCRdb picks TRBD2, but there is no DNA to check that call. Germline V lookup: CDR1 MNHEY, CDR2 SVGAGI. This CDR3 is built from 18 residues. The CDR3 protein is CASSYSGLAGSQGETQYF.

V and J are TRBV5-1 and TRBJ1-1. The CDR3 contains 15 residues. In germline, CDR1 is SGHRS, CDR2 YFSETQ. CDR3 protein: CASSWEARANTEAFF. The entire variable domain, with the rest obtained from reference TRBV5-1 and TRBJ1-1, is as follows: KAGVTQTPRYLIKTRGQQVTLSCSPISGHRSVSWYQQTPGQGLQFLFEYFSETQRNKGNFPGRFSGRQFSNSRSEMNVSTLELGDSALYLCASSWEARANTEAFFGQGTRLTVV.

CDR3 loop: CATSDFDKQRSGANVLTF. The chain has TRBV24-1 and TRBJ2-6. The CDR3 consists of 18 residues. CDR1 is KGHDR and CDR2 is SFDVKD in the germline V gene.

The rearrangement joins TRBV9 to TRBJ2-5; TCRdb calls TRBD1, which cannot be checked without DNA. CDR1 is SGDLS and CDR2 is YYNGEE in the germline V gene. CDR3 length: 15 amino acids. CDR3 residues: CASSVVQGGRETQYF.

The gene calls are TRBV12-3 or TRBV12-4 and TRBJ2-5; TCRdb lists TRBD2, though no DNA is available to test this call. The CDR3 contains 16 residues. This CDR3 reads CASSLRVGPGGGAQYF.

The chain combines TRBV10-3 with TRBJ2-7; the TRBD1 assignment by TCRdb is unverifiable without DNA. CDR3 length: 16 residues. CDR1 is ENHRY and CDR2 is SYGVKD in the germline V gene. CDR3 sequence: CAIRSGTANFMGEQYF.

The chain links TRBV5-1 to TRBJ2-6; the TCRdb call, TRBD1, lacks DNA for checking. The CDR3 length is 17 residues. Germline loops: CDR1 SGHRS, CDR2 YFSETQ. CDR3 protein: CASSFRWTGSGANVLTF.

J is TRBJ1-2 and V is TRBV20-1; absent DNA, TCRdb's TRBD1 call cannot be checked. CDR1 is DFQATT, CDR2 SNEGSKA, per germline (reference sequence). This CDR3 contains 13 residues. The CDR3 sequence is CSAIRQGNYGYTF.